The clone carrying this T cell receptor beta chain was seen more than once but under ten times. Its target is not known. Method: immunoSEQ multiplex PCR; TCRdb's copy keeps in-frame clones and lacks some. The sample includes 35,000 to 45,000 clones, approximately 85% of them seen just once. The TCR-sequenced patients were three responders to pembrolizumab. These data originate in a study of PD-1 blockade in mismatch repair-deficient tumors. Study as a whole: Enrolled about 2013-2017, patients had progressing, pretreated mismatch repair-deficient cancers of around 12 types. Study outcomes and limitations: Tumor-resident clones, often absent from pretreatment blood, expanded after pembrolizumab and then contracted.

This sequence was found in an adult with mismatch repair-deficient cancer. The specimen was peripheral blood, collected 76 weeks after starting pembrolizumab.

This CDR3 is CASSQVGGDQPQHF. CDR3 in DNA: TGTGCCAGCAGTCAAGTCGGGGGGGATCAGCCCCAGCATTTT. The chain carries TRBV7-8 and TRBJ1-5; a weak D match, TRBD1 (5 bases). The germline V and J ends were trimmed by 6 bases and 5 bases, with 14 bases remaining between them. Germline V gene sequence: CDR1 SGHVS, CDR2 FQNEAQ. The CDR3 runs to 14 residues.